A single sample is the source of the 14 T cell receptor beta chains below, sequenced in a study of blood T cell repertoires in COVID-19. The table came from immunoSEQ multiplex PCR; TCRdb's copy has only in-frame clones and leaves some out. The sample yields about 270,000 clones, less than 90% seen once. Sequencing used PBMCs or T cells enriched from blood (not recorded which). The receptors derive from a woman in her 50s who had recovered from COVID-19.

The table lists this clone with a count of one. V usage is TRBV24-1 and J usage is TRBJ2-1; 9 positions match TRBD2. Germline assignment: CDR1 KGHDR and CDR2 SFDVKD. V gave up 4 bases and J gave up 9 bases; unmatched junction bases: 9. This CDR3 comprises 15 residues. In DNA form, the CDR3 reads TGTGCCACCAGTGACATAGCGGGAGTTATGGGTGAGCAGTTCTTC. Its protein is CATSDIAGVMGEQFF.

This chain uses TRBV5-4 with TRBJ2-1; TRBD2 agrees at 10 bases. V gave up 6 bases and J gave up 4 bases; unmatched junction bases: 7. Germline CDR1 is SGHNT and CDR2 is YYREEE (reference sequence). The CDR3 is 15 residues long. CDR3 sequence reads: CASTLAGGRYNEQFF. For the CDR3, the DNA is TGTGCCAGCACTTTAGCGGGAGGTAGATACAATGAGCAGTTCTTC.

This chain connects TRBV27 to TRBJ1-1; no reliable D call. Germline loops: CDR1 MNHEY, CDR2 SMNVEV (reference sequence). This CDR3 comprises 13 residues. With 6 bases removed from V and 7 bases from J, the gap between germline ends came to 15 bases. The CDR3 reads CASRSREINEAFF. CDR3 in DNA: TGTGCCAGCAGAAGCCGGGAAATCAATGAAGCTTTCTTT.

This clone occurred once. The chain's CDR3 is CASRTGANGYTF. The CDR3 DNA sequence: TGTGCCAGCAGGACAGGGGCTAATGGCTACACCTTC. The chain uses TRBV2 and TRBJ1-2, with 8 bases fitting TRBD1. Germline CDR1 and CDR2: SNHLY and FYNNEI. The CDR3 spans 12 residues. Trimming at V came to 6 bases and at J to 6 bases, leaving 3 bases not matched to a gene. The variable domain in full, completed from reference TRBV2 and TRBJ1-2, reads EPEVTQTPSHQVTQMGQEVILRCVPISNHLYFYWYRQILGQKVEFLVSFYNNEISEKSEIFDDQFSVERPDGSNFTLKIRSTKLEDSAMYFCASRTGANGYTFGSGTRLTVV.

Turning to this clone: The CDR3 ends on some other residue instead of the conserved phenylalanine or tryptophan, so this is likely a read error. The limits of the CDR3 on the DNA are not certain, so only TCRdb's listed CDR3 is given. The chain couples TRBV9 to TRBJ2-7; TRBD1, the D gene given by the table, was not confirmed from the DNA. The CDR3 region is 13 residues in length, termini included. Germline CDR1 and CDR2: SGDLS and YYNGEE. The CDR3 reads CASSVGTVHPLNI.

Here the CDR3 reads CASSLSGQSYEQYF. CDR3 DNA: TGTGCCAGCAGCTTATCGGGACAGTCTTACGAGCAGTACTTC. This rearrangement joins TRBV11-3 to TRBJ2-7, with 7 bases that match TRBD1. J lost 4 bases, V lost 2 bases, and 5 bases had no gene match. CDR3 length: 14 amino acids. Germline V lookup: CDR1 SGHNT, CDR2 YENEEA.

The chain combines TRBV6-1 with TRBJ2-2; D unclear. There are 17 residues in the CDR3. Germline-derived CDR1 and CDR2 are MNHNS and SASEGT. Deletions cut 4 bases from V and 2 bases from J, with 17 bases between. The CDR3 sequence is CASSARFPEVNTGELFF. DNA of the CDR3: TGTGCCAGCAGTGCCCGATTCCCCGAGGTTAACACCGGGGAGCTGTTTTTT.

Only a few counts were recorded for this clone. This sequence joins TRBV9 and TRBJ1-6, with TRBD1 as a possible D gene (5 bases). The CDR3 loop spans 16 amino acids. Between the trimmed V and J ends, which lost 4 bases and 3 bases, there was a span of 14 bases. Per germline, CDR1 SGDLS and CDR2 YYNGEE. The CDR3 here is CASSPEGQHYNSPLHF. The CDR3 bases are TGTGCCAGCAGCCCAGAAGGACAACACTATAATTCACCCCTCCACTTT.

The rearrangement links TRBV28 to TRBJ2-3; 12 bases are a match to TRBD2. The CDR3 is made up of 15 amino acids. V dropped 4 bases and J dropped 5; count of bases not matched to a gene: 4. Germline CDR1 and CDR2: MDHEN and SYDVKM. CDR3 coding DNA: TGTGCCAGCAGTTCCCGGACTAGCGGGAAAGATACGCAGTATTTT. Translating gives CASSSRTSGKDTQYF.

The rearrangement uses TRBV14 and TRBJ2-1, with 7 positions matching TRBD2. Trimming removed 1 base from V and 9 bases from J; junction bases left unmatched: 6. Germline V gives CDR1 SGHDN, CDR2 FVKESK. The CDR3 has 14 residues. The CDR3 DNA follows: TGTGCCAGCAGCCAAGGACTAGCTATCAGTGAGCAGTTCTTC. Translating it yields CASSQGLAISEQFF.

A single count supports this clone. The rearrangement links TRBV20-1 to TRBJ1-5, with TRBD1 as a possible D gene (6 bases). This CDR3 is built from 14 residues. The V and J ends lost 3 bases and 2 bases respectively, with 11 bases between them. CDR1 and CDR2 from the germline V gene are DFQATT and SNEGSKA (reference sequence). This CDR3 reads CSASGQSRNQPQHF. For the CDR3, the DNA is TGCAGTGCTAGTGGACAGTCCCGCAATCAGCCCCAGCATTTT.

The genes are TRBV11-2 and TRBJ1-5; 10 bases agree with TRBD1. Germline V gene lookup returns CDR1 SGHAT and CDR2 FQNNGV. V was clipped by 5 bases and J by 3 bases; unmatched bases: 7. This CDR3 has 16 residues. The CDR3 nucleotides read TGTGCCAGCAGCCTCTCCGGGACAGGGGTCAATCAGCCCCAGCATTTT. Protein: CASSLSGTGVNQPQHF.

This sequence joins TRBV9 and TRBJ1-3; D uncertain. Per the germline V gene, CDR1 is SGDLS and CDR2 is YYNGEE. Trimming took 4 bases from V and 2 from J, leaving 22 bases between them. This CDR3 spans 18 amino acids. The CDR3 region has the DNA TGTGCCAGCAGCCCCCGGACTGATCTTCGCTCCGCTGGAAACACCATATATTTT. Its protein is CASSPRTDLRSAGNTIYF.

This clone was detected only a few times. The chain combines TRBV2 with TRBJ2-2, with D perhaps TRBD2 (5 bases). V dropped 6 bases and J dropped 7 bases, with 12 bases sitting between them. The CDR3 is 13 residues long. Germline V gene data show CDR1 as SNHLY and CDR2 as FYNNEI. The CDR3 loop reads CASRNGLLGELFF. The CDR3 nucleotides are TGTGCCAGCAGGAACGGACTGCTCGGGGAGCTGTTTTTT.